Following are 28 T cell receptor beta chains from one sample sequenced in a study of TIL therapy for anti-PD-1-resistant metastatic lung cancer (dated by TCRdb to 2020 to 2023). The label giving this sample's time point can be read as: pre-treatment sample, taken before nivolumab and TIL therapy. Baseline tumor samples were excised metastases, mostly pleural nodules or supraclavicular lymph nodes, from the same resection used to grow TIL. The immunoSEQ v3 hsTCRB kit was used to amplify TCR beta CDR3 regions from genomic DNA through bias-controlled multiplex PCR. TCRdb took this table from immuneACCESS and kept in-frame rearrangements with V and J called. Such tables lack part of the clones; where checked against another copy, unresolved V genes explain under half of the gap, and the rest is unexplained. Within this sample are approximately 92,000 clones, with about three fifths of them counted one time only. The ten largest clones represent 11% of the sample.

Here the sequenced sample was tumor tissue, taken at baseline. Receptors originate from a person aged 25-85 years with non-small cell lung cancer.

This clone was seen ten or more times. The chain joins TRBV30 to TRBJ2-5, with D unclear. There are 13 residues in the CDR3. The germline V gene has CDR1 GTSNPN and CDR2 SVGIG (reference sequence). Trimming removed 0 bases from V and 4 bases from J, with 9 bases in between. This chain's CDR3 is CAWSVRVPETQYF. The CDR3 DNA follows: TGTGCCTGGAGTGTACGTGTTCCAGAGACCCAGTACTTC.

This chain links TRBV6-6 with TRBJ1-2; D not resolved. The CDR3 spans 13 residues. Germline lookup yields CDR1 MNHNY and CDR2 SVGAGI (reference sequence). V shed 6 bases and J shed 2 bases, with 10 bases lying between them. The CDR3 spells CASSPDGNYGYTF. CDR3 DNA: TGTGCCAGCAGCCCCGACGGGAACTATGGCTACACCTTC.

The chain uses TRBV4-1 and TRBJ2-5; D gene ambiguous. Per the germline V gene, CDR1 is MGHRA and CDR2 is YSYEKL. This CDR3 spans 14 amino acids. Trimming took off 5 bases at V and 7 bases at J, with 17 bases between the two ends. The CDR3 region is CASSYTSTRSTQYF. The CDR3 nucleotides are TGCGCCAGCAGCTACACCTCGACCAGGTCGACCCAGTACTTC.

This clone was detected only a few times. This chain's CDR3 is CASSFLGGETQYF. DNA for the CDR3: TGTGCCAGCAGCTTCCTAGGGGGCGAGACCCAGTACTTC. V usage is TRBV7-6 and J usage is TRBJ2-5; 7 positions agree with TRBD1. Germline V gene sequence: CDR1 SGHVS, CDR2 FNYEAQ. J gave up 5 bases and V 3 bases, and 3 bases lay outside the gene matches. CDR3 length equals 13 residues.

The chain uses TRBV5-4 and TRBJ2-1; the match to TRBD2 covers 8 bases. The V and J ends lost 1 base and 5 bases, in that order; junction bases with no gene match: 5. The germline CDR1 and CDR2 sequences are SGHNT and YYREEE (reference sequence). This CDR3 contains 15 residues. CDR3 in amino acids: CASSLTSGGDNEQFF. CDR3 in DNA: TGTGCCAGCAGCTTGACCAGCGGGGGAGACAATGAGCAGTTCTTC.

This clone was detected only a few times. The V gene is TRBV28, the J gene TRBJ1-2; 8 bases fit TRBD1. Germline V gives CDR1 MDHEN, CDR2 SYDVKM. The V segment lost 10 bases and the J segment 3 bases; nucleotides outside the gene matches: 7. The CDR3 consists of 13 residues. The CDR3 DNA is TGTGCCACCCATCTGGGACAGGACTATGGCTACACCTTC. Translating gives CATHLGQDYGYTF.

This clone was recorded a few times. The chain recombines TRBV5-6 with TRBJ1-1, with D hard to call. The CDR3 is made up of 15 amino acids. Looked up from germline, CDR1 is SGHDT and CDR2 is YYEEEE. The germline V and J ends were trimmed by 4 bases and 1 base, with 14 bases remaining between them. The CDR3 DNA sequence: TGTGCCAGCAGCGAATTAGGTAGCCCGAACACTGAAGCTTTCTTT. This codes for CASSELGSPNTEAFF.

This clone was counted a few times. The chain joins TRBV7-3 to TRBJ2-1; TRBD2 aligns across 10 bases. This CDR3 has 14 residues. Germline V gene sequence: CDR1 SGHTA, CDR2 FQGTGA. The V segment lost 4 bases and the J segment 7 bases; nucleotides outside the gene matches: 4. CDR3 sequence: CASSSSGSVNEQFF. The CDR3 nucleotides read TGTGCCAGCAGCTCTAGCGGGAGTGTGAATGAGCAGTTCTTC.

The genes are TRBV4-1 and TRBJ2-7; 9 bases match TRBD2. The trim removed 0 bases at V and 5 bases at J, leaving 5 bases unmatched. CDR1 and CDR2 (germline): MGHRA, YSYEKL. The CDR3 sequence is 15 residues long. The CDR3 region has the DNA TGCGCCAGCAGCCAAGATAGGCGGGAGGGCAACGAGCAGTACTTC. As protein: CASSQDRREGNEQYF.

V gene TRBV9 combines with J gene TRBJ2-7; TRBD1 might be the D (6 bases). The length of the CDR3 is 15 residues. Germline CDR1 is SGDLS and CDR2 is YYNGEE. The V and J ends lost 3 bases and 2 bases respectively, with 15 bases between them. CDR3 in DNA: TGTGCCAGCAGCGGCCACCGGACAGCCCCCTACGAGCAGTACTTC. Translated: CASSGHRTAPYEQYF. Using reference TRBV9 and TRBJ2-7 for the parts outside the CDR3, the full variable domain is DSGVTQTPKHLITATGQRVTLRCSPRSGDLSVYWYQQSLDQGLQFLIQYYNGEERAKGNILERFSAQQFPDLHSELNLSSLELGDSALYFCASSGHRTAPYEQYFGPGTRLTVT.

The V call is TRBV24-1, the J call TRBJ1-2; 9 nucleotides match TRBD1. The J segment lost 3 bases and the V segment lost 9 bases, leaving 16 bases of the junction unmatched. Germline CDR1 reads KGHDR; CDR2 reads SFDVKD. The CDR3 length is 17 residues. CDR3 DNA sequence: TGTGCCACCGCCGCTTCGAGGAGCACAGGGGGCGACTATGGCTACACCTTC. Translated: CATAASRSTGGDYGYTF.

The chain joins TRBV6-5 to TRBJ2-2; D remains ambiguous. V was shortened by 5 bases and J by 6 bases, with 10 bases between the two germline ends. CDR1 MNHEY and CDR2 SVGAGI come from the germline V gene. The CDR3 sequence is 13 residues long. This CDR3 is CASSPWLAGELFF. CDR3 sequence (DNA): TGTGCCAGCAGTCCTTGGTTGGCCGGGGAGCTGTTTTTT.

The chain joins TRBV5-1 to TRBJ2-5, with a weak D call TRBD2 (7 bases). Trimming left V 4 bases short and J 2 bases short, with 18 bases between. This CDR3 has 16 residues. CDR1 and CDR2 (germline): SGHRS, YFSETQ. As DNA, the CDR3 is TGCGCCAGCAGCCGTTGGGAGGGGGGCAAGCAAGAGACCCAGTACTTC. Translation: CASSRWEGGKQETQYF.

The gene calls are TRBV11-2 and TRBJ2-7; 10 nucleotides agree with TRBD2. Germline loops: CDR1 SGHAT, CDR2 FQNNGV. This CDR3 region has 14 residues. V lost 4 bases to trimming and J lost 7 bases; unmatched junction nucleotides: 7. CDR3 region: CASSYLAGVEEQYF. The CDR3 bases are TGTGCCAGCAGCTACCTAGCGGGAGTTGAAGAGCAGTACTTC.

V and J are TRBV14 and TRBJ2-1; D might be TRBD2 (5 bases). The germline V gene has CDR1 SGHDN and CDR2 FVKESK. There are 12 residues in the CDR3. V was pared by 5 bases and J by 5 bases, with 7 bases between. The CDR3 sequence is CASSGSHNEQFF. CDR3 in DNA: TGTGCCAGCAGCGGGAGCCACAATGAGCAGTTCTTC.

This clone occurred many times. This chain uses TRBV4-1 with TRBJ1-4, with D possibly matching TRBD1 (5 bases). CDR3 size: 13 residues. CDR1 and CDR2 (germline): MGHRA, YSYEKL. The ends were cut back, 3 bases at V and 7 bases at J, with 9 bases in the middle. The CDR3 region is CASSHEGREKLFF. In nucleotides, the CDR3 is TGCGCCAGCAGCCATGAGGGACGTGAAAAACTGTTTTTT.

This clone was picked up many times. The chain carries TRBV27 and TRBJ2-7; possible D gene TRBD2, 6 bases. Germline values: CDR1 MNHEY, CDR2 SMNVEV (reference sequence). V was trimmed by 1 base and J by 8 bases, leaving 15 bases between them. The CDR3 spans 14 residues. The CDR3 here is CASSLLVQGGKQYF. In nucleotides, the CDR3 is TGTGCCAGCAGTTTATTGGTCCAGGGAGGAAAGCAGTACTTC.

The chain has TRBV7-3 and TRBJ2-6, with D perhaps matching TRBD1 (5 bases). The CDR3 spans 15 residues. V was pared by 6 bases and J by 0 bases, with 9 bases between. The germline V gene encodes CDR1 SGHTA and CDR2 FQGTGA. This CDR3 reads CASSLQASGANVLTF. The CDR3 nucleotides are TGTGCCAGCAGTTTACAGGCCTCTGGGGCCAACGTCCTGACTTTC.

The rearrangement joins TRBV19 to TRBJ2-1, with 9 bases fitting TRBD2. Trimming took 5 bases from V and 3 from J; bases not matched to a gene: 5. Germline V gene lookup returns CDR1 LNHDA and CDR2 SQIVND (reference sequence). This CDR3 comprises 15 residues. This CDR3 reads CASSVSGSSYNEQFF. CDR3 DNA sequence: TGTGCCAGTAGTGTTAGCGGGAGCAGCTACAATGAGCAGTTCTTC.

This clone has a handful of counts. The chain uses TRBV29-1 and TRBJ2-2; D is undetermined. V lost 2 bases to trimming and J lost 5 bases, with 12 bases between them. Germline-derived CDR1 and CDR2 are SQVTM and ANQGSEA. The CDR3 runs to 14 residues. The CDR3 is CSVEPRQQTGELFF. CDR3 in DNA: TGCAGCGTTGAACCCAGGCAACAAACCGGGGAGCTGTTTTTT.

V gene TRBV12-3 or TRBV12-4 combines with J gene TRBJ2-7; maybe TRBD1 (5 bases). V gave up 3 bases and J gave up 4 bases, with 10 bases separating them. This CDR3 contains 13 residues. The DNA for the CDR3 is TGTGCCAGCAGTTTCATCCAGGGATACGAGCAGTACTTC. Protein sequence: CASSFIQGYEQYF.

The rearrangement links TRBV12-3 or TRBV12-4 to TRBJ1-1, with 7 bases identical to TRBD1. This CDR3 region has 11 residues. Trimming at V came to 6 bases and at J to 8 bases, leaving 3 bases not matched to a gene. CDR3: CASSRTGEAFF. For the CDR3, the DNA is TGTGCCAGCAGCAGGACAGGAGAAGCTTTCTTT.

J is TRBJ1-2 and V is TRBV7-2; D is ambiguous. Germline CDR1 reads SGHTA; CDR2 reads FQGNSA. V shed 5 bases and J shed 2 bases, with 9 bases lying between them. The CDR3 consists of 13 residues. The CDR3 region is CASSVNTNYGYTF. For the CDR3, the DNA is TGTGCCAGCAGCGTTAACACCAACTATGGCTACACCTTC.

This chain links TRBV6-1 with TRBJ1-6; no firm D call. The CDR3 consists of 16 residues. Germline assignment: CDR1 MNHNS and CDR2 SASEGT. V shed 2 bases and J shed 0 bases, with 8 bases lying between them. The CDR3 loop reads CASSEPRSSYNSPLHF. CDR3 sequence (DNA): TGTGCCAGCAGTGAACCCAGAAGCTCCTATAATTCACCCCTCCACTTT.

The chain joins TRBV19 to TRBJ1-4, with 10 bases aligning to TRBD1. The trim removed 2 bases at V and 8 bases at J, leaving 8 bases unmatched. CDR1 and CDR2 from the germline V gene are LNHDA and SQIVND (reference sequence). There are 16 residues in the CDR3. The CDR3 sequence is CASSISPGTGVEKLFF. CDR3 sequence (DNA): TGTGCCAGTAGTATATCCCCCGGGACAGGGGTAGAAAAACTGTTTTTT.

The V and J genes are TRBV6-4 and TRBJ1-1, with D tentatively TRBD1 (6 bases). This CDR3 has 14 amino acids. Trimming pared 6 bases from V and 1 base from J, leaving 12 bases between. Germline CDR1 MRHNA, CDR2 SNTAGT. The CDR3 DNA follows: TGTGCCAGCAGGCGAGAACAGGGGAACACTGAAGCTTTCTTT. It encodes CASRREQGNTEAFF.

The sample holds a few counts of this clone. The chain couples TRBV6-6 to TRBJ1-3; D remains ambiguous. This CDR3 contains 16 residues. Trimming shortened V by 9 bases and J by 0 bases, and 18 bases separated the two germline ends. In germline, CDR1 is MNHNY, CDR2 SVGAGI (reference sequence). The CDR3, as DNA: TGTGCCAGTTTCCCGGGCCGTAGAAGCTCTGGAAACACCATATATTTT. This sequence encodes CASFPGRRSSGNTIYF.

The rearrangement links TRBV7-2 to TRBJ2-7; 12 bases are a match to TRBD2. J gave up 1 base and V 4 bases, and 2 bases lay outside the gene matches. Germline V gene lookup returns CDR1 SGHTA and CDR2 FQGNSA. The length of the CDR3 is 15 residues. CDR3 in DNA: TGTGCCAGCAGCTCGACTAGCGGGGGATCCTACGAGCAGTACTTC. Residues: CASSSTSGGSYEQYF.